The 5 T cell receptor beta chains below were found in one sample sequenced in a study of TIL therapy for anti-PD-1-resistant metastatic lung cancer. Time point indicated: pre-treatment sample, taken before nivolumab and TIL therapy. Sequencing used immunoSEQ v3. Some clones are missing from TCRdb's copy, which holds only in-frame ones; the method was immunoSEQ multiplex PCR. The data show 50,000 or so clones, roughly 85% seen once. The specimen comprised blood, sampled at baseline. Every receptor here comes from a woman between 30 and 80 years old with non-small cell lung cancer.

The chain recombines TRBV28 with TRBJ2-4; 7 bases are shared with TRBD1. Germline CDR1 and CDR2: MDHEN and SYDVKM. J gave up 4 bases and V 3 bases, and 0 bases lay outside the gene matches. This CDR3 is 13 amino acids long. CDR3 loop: CASSLTGKNIQYF. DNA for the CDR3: TGTGCCAGCAGTTTGACAGGGAAAAACATTCAGTACTTC.

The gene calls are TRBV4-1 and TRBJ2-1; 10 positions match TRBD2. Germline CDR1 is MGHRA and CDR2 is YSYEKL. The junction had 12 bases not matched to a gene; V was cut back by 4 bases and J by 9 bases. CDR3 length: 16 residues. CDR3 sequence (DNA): TGCGCCAGCAGCCGGCCTCTAGCGGGAGTTCAGGGTGAGCAGTTCTTC. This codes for CASSRPLAGVQGEQFF.

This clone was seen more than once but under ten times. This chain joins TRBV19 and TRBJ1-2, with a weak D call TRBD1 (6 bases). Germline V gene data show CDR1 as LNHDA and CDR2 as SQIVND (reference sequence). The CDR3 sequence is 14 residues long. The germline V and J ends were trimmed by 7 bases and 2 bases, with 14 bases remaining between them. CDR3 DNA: TGTGCCAGTACCCTCGGGACACTCAACTATGGCTACACCTTC. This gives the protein CASTLGTLNYGYTF.

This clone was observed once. CDR3 loop: CASSLPGVYEQYF. In nucleotides, the CDR3 is TGTGCCAGCAGCTTACCAGGAGTCTACGAGCAGTACTTC. The chain couples TRBV7-9 to TRBJ2-7; the D is unclear. Germline loops: CDR1 SEHNR, CDR2 FQNEAQ (reference sequence). The CDR3 loop spans 13 amino acids. The germline V and J ends were trimmed by 2 bases and 3 bases, with 8 bases remaining between them.

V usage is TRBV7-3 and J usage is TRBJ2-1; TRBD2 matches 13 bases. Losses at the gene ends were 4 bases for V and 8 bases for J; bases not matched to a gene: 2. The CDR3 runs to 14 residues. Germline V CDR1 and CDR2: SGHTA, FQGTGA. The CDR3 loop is CASSSGLAGDEQFF. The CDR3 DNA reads TGTGCCAGCAGCTCTGGACTAGCGGGAGATGAGCAGTTCTTC.